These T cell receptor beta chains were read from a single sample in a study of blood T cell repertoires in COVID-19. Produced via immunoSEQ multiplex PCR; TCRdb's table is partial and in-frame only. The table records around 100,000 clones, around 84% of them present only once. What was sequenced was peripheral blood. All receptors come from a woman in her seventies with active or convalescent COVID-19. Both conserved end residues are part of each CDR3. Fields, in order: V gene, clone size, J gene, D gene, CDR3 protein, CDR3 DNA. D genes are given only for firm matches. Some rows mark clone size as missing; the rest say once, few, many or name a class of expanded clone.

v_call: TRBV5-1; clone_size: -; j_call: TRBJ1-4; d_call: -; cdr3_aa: CASSRGTSPRALDEKLFF; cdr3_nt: TGCGCCAGCAGCAGGGGGACAAGTCCTAGGGCGCTAGATGAAAAACTGTTTTTT
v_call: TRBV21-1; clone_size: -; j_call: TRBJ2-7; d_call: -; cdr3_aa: CASSIQPDRPYEQYF; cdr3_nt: TGTGCCAGCAGCATCCAACCGGACAGACCCTACGAGCAGTACTTC
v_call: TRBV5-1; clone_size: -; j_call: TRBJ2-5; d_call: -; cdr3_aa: CASSLRGGIAEETQYF; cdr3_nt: TGCGCCAGCAGCTTGCGGGGCGGGATCGCCGAAGAGACCCAGTACTTC
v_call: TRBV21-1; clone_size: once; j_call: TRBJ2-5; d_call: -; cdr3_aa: CASSKGAGDKETQYF; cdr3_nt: TGTGCCAGCAGCAAAGGGGCAGGGGATAAGGAGACCCAGTACTTC
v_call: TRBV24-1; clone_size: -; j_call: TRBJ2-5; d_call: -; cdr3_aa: CATSDFFQGVETQYF; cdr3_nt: TGTGCCACCAGTGATTTTTTTCAGGGTGTGGAGACCCAGTACTTC
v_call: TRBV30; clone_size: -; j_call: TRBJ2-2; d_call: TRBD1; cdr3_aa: CAWNQQGRNTGELFF; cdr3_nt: TGTGCCTGGAACCAACAGGGGCGGAACACCGGGGAGCTGTTTTTT
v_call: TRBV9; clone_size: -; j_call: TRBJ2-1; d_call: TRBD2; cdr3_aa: CASSDSSSGGAWNEQFF; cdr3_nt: TGTGCCAGCAGCGATAGTTCTAGCGGGGGGGCGTGGAATGAGCAGTTCTTC
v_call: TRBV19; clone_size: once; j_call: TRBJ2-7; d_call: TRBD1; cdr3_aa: CASSIPGQIYEQYF; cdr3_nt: TGTGCCAGTAGTATCCCGGGACAGATCTACGAGCAGTACTTC
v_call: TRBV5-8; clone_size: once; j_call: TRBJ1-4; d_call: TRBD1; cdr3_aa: CASSRGQGVTNEKLFF; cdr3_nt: TGTGCCAGCAGCCGGGGACAGGGGGTTACTAATGAAAAACTGTTTTTT
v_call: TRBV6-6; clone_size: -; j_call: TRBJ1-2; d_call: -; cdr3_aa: CASSPQGNSYGYTF; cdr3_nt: TGTGCCAGCAGCCCCCAGGGAAATAGCTATGGCTACACCTTC
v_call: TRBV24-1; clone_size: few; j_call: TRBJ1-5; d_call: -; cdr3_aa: CATSDSTLNSNQPQHF; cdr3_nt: TGTGCCACCAGTGATTCCACTCTCAATAGCAATCAGCCCCAGCATTTT
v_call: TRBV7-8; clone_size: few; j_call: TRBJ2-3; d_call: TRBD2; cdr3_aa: CASSRIKSSGGDTQYF; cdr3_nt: TGTGCCAGCAGCCGCATAAAATCTAGCGGGGGGGATACGCAGTATTTT
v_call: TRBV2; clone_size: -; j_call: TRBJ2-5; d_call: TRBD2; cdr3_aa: CASSEFAGGTETQYF; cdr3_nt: TGTGCCAGCAGTGAATTCGCGGGAGGGACGGAGACCCAGTACTTC
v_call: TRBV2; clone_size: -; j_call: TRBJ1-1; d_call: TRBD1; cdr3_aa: CASSEGGHRGVPEAFF; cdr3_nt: TGTGCCAGCAGTGAAGGGGGCCACAGGGGAGTCCCTGAAGCTTTCTTT
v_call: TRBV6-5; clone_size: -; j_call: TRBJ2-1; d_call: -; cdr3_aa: CASRQTVYNEQFF; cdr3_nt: TGTGCCAGCAGGCAGACAGTGTACAATGAGCAGTTCTTC
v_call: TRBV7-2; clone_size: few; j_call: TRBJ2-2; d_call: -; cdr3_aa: CASSSGTGELFF; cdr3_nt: TGTGCCAGCAGCTCCGGCACCGGGGAGCTGTTTTTT
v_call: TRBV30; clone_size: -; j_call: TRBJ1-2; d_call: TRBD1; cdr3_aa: CAWSVGTGGYGYTF; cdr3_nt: TGTGCCTGGAGTGTAGGGACAGGGGGGTATGGCTACACCTTC
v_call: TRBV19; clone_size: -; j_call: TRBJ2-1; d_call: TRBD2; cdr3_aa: CASSTSGGAGNEQFF; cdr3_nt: TGTGCCAGTAGTACTAGCGGGGGGGCCGGTAATGAGCAGTTCTTC
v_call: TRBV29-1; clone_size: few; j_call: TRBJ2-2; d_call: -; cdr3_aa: CSVVQNHGELFF; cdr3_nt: TGCAGCGTTGTTCAGAACCACGGGGAGCTGTTTTTT
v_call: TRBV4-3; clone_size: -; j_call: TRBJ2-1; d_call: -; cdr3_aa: CASSQDGGVVVGEQFF; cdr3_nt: TGCGCCAGCAGCCAAGATGGTGGTGTCGTAGTCGGTGAGCAGTTCTTC
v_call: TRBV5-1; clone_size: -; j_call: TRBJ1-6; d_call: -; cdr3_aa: CASSLEQRSPLHF; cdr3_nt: TGCGCCAGCAGCTTGGAACAGCGGTCACCCCTCCACTTT
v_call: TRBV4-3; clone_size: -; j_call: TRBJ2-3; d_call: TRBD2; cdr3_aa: CASSQDGAGGRADTQYF; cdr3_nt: TGCGCCAGCAGCCAAGACGGTGCCGGGGGGAGGGCAGATACGCAGTATTTT
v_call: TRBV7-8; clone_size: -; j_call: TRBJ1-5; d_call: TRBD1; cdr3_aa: CASSLGTGGRFDQPQHF; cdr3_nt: TGTGCCAGCAGCTTGGGCACAGGGGGCAGGTTCGATCAGCCCCAGCATTTT
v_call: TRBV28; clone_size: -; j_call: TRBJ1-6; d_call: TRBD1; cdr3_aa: CASLTRTGDNSPLHF; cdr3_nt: TGTGCCAGCCTAACCCGGACAGGGGATAATTCACCCCTCCACTTT
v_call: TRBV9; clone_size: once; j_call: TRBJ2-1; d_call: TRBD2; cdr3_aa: CASSLTSGSWNEQFF; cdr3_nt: TGTGCCAGCAGCCTGACTAGCGGGAGTTGGAATGAGCAGTTCTTC
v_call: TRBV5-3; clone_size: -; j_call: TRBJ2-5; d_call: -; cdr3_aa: CARVGTFPETQYF; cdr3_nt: TGTGCCAGAGTGGGGACTTTCCCCGAGACCCAGTACTTC
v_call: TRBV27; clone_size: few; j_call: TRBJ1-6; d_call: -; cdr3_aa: CASSPRPTGYNSPLHF; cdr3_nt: TGTGCCAGCAGTCCCCGTCCGACAGGCTATAATTCACCCCTCCACTTT
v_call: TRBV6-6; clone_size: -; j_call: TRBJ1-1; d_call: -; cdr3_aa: CASSFTTGPNTEAFF; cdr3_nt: TGTGCCAGCAGTTTCACGACAGGACCGAACACTGAAGCTTTCTTT
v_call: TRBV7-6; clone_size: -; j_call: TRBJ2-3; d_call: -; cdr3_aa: CASSSQGFADTQYF; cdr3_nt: TGTGCCAGCAGCTCACAGGGATTCGCAGATACGCAGTATTTT
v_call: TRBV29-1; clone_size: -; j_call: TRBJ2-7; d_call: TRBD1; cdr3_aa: CSVVPSGTGLYEQYF; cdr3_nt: TGCAGCGTTGTTCCATCCGGGACAGGCTTATACGAGCAGTACTTC
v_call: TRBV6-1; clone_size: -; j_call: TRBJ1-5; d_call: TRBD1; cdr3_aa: CASSDPWGTGGDSNQPQHF; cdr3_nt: TGTGCCAGCAGTGATCCCTGGGGGACAGGGGGTGATAGCAATCAGCCCCAGCATTTT
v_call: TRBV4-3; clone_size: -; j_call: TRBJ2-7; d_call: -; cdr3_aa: CASSRRLEHDEQYF; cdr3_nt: TGCGCCAGCAGCCGGAGACTGGAGCATGACGAGCAGTACTTC
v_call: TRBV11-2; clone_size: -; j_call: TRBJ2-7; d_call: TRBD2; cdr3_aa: CASSSRGGAYEQYF; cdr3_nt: TGTGCCAGCAGCAGCCGGGGGGGGGCCTACGAGCAGTACTTC
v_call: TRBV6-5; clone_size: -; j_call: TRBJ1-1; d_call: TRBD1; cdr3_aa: CASRKQGGAAAFF; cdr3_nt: TGTGCCAGCAGAAAACAGGGGGGGGCAGCAGCTTTCTTT
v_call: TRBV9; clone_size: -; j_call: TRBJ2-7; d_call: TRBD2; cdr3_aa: CASSASSTTWGLAGSPYEQYF; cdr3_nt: TGTGCCAGCAGCGCCTCCAGTACGACATGGGGACTAGCGGGGAGCCCCTACGAGCAGTACTTC
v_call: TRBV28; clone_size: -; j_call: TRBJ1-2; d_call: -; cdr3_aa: CAAARGTGYTF; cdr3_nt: TGTGCCGCTGCCAGGGGAACTGGCTACACCTTC
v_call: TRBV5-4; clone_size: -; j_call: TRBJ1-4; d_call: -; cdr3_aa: CASSPPGERSVEKLFF; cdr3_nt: TGTGCCAGCAGCCCGCCGGGGGAAAGGTCGGTCGAAAAACTGTTTTTT
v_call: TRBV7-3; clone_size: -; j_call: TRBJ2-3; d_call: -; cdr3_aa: CASTQDRYTDTQYF; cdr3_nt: TGTGCCAGCACCCAAGACAGGTACACAGATACGCAGTATTTT
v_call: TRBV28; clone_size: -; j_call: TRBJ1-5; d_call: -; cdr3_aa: CASSGGKVRPQHF; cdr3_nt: TGTGCCAGCAGTGGGGGGAAGGTTCGGCCCCAGCATTTT
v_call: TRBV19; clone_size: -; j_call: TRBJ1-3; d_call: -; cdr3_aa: CASRTGGAGNTIYF; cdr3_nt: TGTGCCAGTAGAACGGGAGGAGCTGGAAACACCATATATTTT
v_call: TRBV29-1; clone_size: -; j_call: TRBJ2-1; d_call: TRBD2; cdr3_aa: CSVGLAGDEQFF; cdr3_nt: TGCAGCGTTGGACTAGCGGGAGATGAGCAGTTCTTC
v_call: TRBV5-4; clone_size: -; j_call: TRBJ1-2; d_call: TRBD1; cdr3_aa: CASSRTFRGEDGYTF; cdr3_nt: TGTGCCAGCAGCCGGACCTTCAGGGGGGAGGATGGCTACACCTTC
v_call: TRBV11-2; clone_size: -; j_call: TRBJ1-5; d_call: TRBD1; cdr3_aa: CASSGTDSYQPQHF; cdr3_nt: TGTGCCAGCAGCGGGACAGACTCTTATCAGCCCCAGCATTTT
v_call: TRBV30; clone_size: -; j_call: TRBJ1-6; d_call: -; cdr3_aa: CAWSVQENSPLHF; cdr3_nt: TGTGCCTGGAGTGTACAGGAGAATTCACCCCTCCACTTT
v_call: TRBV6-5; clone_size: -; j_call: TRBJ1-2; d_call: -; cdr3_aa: CASSYGRGTYGYTF; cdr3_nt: TGTGCCAGCAGTTATGGCAGGGGAACCTATGGCTACACCTTC
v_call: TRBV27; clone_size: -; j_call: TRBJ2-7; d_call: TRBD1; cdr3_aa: CASSHQGQGAYEQYF; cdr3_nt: TGTGCCAGCAGCCATCAGGGACAGGGAGCGTACGAGCAGTACTTC
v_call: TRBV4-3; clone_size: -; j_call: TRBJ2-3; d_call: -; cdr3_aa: CASSQGLGVHTDTQYF; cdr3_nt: TGCGCCAGCAGCCAAGGACTCGGGGTCCACACAGATACGCAGTATTTT
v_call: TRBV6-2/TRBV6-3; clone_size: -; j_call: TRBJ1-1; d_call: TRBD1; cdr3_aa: CASSPGQGITEAFF; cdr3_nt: TGTGCCAGCAGCCCCGGACAGGGTATAACTGAAGCTTTCTTT
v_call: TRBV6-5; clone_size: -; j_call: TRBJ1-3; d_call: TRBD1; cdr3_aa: CASSYSQGATGNTIYF; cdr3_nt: TGTGCCAGCAGTTACTCGCAGGGGGCGACGGGAAACACCATATATTTT
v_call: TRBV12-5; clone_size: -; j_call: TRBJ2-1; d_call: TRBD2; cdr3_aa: CASGLPTSGRSSYNEQFF; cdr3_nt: TGTGCTAGTGGTTTGCCGACTAGCGGGAGGAGCTCCTACAATGAGCAGTTCTTC
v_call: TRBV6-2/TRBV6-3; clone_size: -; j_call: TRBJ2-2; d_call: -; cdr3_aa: CASSGRGYLTGELFF; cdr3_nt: TGTGCCAGCAGCGGACGGGGGTATTTGACCGGGGAGCTGTTTTTT
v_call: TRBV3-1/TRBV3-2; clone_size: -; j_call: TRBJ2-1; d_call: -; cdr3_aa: CASSRPPYNEQFF; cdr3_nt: TGTGCCAGCAGCCGGCCCCCGTACAATGAGCAGTTCTTC
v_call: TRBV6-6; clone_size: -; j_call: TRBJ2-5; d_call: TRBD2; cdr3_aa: CASSRTSGRAPQETQYF; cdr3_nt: TGTGCCAGCAGTCGGACTAGCGGGAGGGCTCCGCAAGAGACCCAGTACTTC
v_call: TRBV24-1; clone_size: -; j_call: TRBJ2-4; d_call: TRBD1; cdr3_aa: CATSAGQGFGNIQYF; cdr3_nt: TGTGCCACCAGTGCCGGACAGGGTTTCGGAAACATTCAGTACTTC
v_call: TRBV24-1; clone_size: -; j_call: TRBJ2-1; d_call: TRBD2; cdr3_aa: CATSDLGTSGSRGAYNEQFF; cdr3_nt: TGTGCCACCAGTGACCTCGGGACTAGCGGGTCTAGGGGGGCCTACAATGAGCAGTTCTTC
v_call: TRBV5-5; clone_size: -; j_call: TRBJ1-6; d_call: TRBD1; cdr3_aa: CASSLGTEKNNSPLHF; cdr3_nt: TGTGCCAGCAGCCTTGGGACAGAAAAAAATAATTCACCCCTCCACTTT
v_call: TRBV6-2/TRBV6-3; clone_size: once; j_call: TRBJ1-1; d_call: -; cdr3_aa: CASSYSGGFTEAFF; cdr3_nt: TGTGCCAGCAGTTACTCTGGGGGCTTCACTGAAGCTTTCTTT
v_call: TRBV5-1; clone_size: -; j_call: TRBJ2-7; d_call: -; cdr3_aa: CASSDWARSNEQYF; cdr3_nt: TGCGCCAGCAGCGATTGGGCCAGGTCGAACGAGCAGTACTTC
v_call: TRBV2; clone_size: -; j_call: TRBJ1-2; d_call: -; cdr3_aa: CASKIAGGYTF; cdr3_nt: TGTGCCAGCAAAATAGCGGGAGGCTACACCTTC
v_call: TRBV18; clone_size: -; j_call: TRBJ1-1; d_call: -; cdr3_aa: CASSPKSGTGETEAFF; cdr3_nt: TGTGCCAGCTCACCGAAATCCGGGACGGGGGAGACTGAAGCTTTCTTT